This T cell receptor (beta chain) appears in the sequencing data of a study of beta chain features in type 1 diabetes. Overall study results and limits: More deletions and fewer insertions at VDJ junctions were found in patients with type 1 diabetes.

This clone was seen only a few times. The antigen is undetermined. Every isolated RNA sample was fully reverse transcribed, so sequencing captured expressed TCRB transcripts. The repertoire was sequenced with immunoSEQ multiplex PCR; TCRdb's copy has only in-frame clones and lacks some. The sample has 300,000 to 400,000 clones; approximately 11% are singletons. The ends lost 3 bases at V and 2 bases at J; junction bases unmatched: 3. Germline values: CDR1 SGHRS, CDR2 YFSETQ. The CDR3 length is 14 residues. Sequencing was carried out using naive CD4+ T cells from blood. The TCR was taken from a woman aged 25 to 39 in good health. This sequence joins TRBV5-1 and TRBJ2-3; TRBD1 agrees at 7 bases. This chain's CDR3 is CASSYGTATDTQYF. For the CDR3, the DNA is TGCGCCAGCAGCTACGGGACAGCCACAGATACGCAGTATTTT. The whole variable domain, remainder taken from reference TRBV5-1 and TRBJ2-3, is KAGVTQTPRYLIKTRGQQVTLSCSPISGHRSVSWYQQTPGQGLQFLFEYFSETQRNKGNFPGRFSGRQFSNSRSEMNVSTLELGDSALYLCASSYGTATDTQYFGPGTRLTVL.